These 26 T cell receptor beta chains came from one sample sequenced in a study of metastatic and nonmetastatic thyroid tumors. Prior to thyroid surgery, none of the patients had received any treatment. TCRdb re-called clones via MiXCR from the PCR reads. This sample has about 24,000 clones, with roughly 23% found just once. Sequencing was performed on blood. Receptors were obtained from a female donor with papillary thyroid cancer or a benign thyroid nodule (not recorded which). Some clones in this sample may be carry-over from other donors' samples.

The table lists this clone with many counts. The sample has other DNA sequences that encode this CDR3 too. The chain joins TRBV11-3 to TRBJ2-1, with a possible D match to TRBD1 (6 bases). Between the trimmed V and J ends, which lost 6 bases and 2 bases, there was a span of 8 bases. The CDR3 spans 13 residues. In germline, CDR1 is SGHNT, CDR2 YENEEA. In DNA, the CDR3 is TGTGCCAGCAGTTCAGGGGCCTACAATGAGCAGTTCTTC. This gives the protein CASSSGAYNEQFF.

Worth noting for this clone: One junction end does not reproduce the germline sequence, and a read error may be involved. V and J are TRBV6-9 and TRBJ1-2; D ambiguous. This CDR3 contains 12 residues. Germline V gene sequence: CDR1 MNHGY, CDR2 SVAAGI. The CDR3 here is CASSSEGCGYSF. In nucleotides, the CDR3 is TGTGCCAGCAGTTCCGAAGGCTGTGGCTACTCCTTC.

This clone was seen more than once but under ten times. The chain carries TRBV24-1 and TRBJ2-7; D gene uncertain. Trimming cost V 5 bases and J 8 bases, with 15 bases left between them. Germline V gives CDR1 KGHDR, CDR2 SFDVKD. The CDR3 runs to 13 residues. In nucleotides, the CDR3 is TGTGCCACCAGTGTCTCATCGGTGGGGAAGCAGTACTTC. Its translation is CATSVSSVGKQYF.

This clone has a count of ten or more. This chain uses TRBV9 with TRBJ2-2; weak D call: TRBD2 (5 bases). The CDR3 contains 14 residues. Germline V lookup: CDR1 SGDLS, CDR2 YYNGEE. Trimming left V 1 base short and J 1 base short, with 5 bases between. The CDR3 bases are TGTGCCAGCAGCGTACGGGGGAACACCGGGGAGCTGTTTTTT. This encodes CASSVRGNTGELFF.

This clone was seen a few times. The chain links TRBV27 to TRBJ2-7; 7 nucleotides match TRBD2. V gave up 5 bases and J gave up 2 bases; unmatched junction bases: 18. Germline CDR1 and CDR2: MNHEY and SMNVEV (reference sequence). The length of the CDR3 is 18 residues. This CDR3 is CASSPNVREWGGAYEQYF. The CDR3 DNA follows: TGTGCCAGCAGTCCAAACGTTAGGGAGTGGGGGGGAGCCTACGAGCAGTACTTC.

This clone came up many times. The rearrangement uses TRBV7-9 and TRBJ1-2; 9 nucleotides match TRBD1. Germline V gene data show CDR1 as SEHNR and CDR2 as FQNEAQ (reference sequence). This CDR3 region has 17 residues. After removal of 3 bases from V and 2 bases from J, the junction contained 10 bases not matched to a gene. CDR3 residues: CASSFGQGKGLNYGYTF. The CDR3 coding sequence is TGTGCCAGCAGCTTCGGACAGGGGAAGGGTCTAAACTATGGCTACACCTTC. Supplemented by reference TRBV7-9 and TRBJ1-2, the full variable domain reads DTGVSQNPRHKITKRGQNVTFRCDPISEHNRLYWYRQTLGQGPEFLTYFQNEAQLEKSRLLSDRFSAERPKGSFSTLEIQRTEQGDSAMYLCASSFGQGKGLNYGYTFGSGTRLTVV.

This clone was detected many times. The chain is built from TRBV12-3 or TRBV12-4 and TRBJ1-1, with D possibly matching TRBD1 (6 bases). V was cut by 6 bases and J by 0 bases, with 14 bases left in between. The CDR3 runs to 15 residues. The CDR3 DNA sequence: TGTGCCAGCAGCACAGGGCTCGTAGTGAACACTGAAGCTTTCTTT. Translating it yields CASSTGLVVNTEAFF.

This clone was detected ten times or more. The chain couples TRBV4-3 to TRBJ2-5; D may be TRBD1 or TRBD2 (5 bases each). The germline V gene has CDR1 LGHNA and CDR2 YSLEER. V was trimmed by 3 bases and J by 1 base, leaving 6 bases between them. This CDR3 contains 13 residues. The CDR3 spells CASSQGTQETQYF. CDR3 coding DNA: TGCGCCAGCAGCCAGGGGACCCAAGAGACCCAGTACTTC.

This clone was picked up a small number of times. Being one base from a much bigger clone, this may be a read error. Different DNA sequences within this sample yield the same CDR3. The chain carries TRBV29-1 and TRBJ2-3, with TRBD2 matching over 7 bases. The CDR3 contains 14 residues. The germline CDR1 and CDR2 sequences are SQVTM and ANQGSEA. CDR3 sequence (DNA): TGTAGCGTTCCGGGACTATTTACTTCAGATACGCAGTATTTT. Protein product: CSVPGLFTSDTQYF.

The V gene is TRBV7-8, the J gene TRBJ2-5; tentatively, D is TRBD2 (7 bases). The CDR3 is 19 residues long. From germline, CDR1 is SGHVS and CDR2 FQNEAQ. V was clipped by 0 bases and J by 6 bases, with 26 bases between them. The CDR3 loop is CASSLARYWGQWGGKTQYF. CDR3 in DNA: TGTGCCAGCAGCTTAGCGAGATATTGGGGACAATGGGGGGGAAAGACCCAGTACTTC.

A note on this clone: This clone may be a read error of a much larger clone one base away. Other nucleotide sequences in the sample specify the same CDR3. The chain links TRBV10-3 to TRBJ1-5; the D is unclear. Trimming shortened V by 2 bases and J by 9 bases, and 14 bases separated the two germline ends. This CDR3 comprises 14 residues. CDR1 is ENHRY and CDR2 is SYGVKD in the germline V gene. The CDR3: CAISEAASGRPQHF. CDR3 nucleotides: TGTGCCATCAGTGAGGCAGCAAGCGGTCGGCCCCAGCATTTT.

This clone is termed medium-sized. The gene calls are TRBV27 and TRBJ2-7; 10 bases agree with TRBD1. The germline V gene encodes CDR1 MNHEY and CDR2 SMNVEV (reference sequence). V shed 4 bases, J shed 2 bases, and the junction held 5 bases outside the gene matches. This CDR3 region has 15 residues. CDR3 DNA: TGTGCCAGCAGTTCTAAAGGACAGGGGGCCTACGAGCAGTACTTC. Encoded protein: CASSSKGQGAYEQYF.

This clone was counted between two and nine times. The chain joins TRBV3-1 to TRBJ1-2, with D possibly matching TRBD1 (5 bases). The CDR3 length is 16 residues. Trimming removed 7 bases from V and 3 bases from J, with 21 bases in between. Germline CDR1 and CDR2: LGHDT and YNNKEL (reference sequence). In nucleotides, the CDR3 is TGTGCCAGCACTTTAGGGGCTGGGGGATGGGACTATGGCTACACCTTC. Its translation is CASTLGAGGWDYGYTF.

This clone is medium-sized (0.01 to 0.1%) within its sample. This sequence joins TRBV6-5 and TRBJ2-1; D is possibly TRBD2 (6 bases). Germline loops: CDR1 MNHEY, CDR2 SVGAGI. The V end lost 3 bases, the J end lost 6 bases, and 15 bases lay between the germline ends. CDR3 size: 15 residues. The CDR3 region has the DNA TGTGCCAGCAGTTATGGGACTTTCGCCATCAATGAGCAGTTCTTC. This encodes CASSYGTFAINEQFF.

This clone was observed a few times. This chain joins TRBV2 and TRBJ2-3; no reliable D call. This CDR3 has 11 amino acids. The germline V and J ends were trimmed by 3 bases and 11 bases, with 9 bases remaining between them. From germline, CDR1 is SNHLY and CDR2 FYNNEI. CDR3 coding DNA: TGTGCCAGCAGTGAGGCGGTTAAGCAGTATTTT. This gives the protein CASSEAVKQYF.

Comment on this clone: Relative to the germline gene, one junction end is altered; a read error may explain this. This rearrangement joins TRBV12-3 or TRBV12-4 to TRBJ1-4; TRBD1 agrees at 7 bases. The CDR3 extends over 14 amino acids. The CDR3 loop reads CASTTGSINEKLFF. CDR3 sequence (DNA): TGTGCAAGCACGACAGGGAGTATTAATGAAAAACTGTTTTTT.

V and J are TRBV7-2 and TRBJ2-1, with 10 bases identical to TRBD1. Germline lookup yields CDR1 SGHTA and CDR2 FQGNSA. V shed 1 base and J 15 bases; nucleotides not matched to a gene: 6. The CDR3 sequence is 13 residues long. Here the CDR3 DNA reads TGTGCCAGCAGCTTAGGCCCGGACAGGGGGTTGTTCTTC. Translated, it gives CASSLGPDRGLFF.

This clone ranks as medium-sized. CDR3 sequence (DNA): TGTGCCAGCAATCTAAGGGGATCGGCTGAAGCTTTCTTT. It specifies CASNLRGSAEAFF. This rearrangement joins TRBV6-1 to TRBJ1-1; D is possibly TRBD1 (5 bases). Trimming removed 7 bases at V and 6 bases at J, with 15 bases between. The CDR3 has 13 amino acids. Looked up from germline, CDR1 is MNHNS and CDR2 is SASEGT.

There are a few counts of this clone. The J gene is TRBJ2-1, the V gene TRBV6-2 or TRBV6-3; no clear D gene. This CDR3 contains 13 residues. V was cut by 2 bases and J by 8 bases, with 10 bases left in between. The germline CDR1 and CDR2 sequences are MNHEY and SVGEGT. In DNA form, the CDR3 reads TGTGCCAGCAGTTACGGGGTGGGTTATGAGCAGTTCTTC. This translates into CASSYGVGYEQFF.

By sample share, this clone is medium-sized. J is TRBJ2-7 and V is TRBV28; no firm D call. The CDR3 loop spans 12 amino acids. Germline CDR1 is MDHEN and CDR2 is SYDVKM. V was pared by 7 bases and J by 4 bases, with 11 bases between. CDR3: CASTMSGYEQYF. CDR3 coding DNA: TGTGCCAGCACCATGTCCGGATACGAGCAGTACTTC.

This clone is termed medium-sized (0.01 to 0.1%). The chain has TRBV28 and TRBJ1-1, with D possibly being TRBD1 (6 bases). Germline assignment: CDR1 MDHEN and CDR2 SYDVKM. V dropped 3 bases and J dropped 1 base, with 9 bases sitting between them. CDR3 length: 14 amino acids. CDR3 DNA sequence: TGTGCCAGCAGTTTTACGGGACAGAACACTGAAGCTTTCTTT. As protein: CASSFTGQNTEAFF.

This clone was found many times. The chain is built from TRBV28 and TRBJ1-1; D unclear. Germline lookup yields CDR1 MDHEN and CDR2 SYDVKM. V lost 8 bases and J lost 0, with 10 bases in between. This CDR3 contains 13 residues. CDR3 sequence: CASLDALNTEAFF. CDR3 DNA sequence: TGTGCCAGCCTAGATGCGTTGAACACTGAAGCTTTCTTT.

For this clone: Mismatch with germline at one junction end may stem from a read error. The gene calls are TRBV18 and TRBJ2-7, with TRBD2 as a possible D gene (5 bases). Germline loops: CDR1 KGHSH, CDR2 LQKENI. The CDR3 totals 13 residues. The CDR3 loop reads CASSPDTGWERYF. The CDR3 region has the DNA TGTGCCAGCTCACCCGACACTGGATGGGAGCGGTACTTC.

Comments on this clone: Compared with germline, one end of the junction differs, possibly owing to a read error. The CDR3 nucleotides are TGTGCCAGCAGCTTAATACAGGTTAACTATGGCTACTCCTTC. Translation: CASSLIQVNYGYSF. The chain links TRBV7-3 to TRBJ1-2, with a possible D match to TRBD1 (5 bases). Germline V gives CDR1 SGHTA, CDR2 FQGTGA. This CDR3 contains 14 residues. Using reference TRBV7-3 and TRBJ1-2 for the parts outside the CDR3, the full variable domain is GAGVSQTPSNKVTEKGKYVELRCDPISGHTALYWYRQSLGQGPEFLIYFQGTGAADDSGLPNDRFFAVRPEGSVSTLKIQRTERGDSAVYLCASSLIQVNYGYSFGSGTRLTVV.

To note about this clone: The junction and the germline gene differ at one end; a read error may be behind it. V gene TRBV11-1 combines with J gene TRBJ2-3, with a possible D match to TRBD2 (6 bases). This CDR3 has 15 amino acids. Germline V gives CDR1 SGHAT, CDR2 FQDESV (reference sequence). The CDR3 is CAISLGVGLTDTQYF. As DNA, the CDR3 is TGTGCCATCAGCTTAGGCGTGGGACTCACAGATACGCAGTATTTT.

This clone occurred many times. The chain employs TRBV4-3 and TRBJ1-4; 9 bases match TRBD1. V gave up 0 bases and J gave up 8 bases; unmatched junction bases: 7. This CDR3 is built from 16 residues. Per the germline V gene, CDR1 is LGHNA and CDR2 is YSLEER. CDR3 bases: TGCGCCAGCAGCCAAGATTGGACAGGGGTTCGCGAAAAACTGTTTTTT. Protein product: CASSQDWTGVREKLFF.